This TCR beta chain is drawn from a study of blood T cell repertoires in COVID-19. After removal of 3 bases from V and 9 bases from J, the junction contained 20 bases not matched to a gene. This CDR3 contains 18 residues. Germline assignment: CDR1 SNHLY and CDR2 FYNNEI. Method: immunoSEQ multiplex PCR; TCRdb's copy keeps in-frame clones and lacks some. Among fewer than 300,000 clones, roughly 84% were seen once, and the ten largest hold approximately 3.1%. The V and J genes are TRBV2 and TRBJ2-1; 7 bases map to TRBD2. The TCR comes from a woman aged 18-35 years with acute or convalescent COVID-19. Sequencing used peripheral blood. The DNA for the CDR3 is TGTGCCAGCAGTGAGGGAGCCCCGGGACTACCTCTCTTGGGTGAGCAGTTCTTC. Residues: CASSEGAPGLPLLGEQFF. Complete variable domain (other parts from reference TRBV2 and TRBJ2-1): EPEVTQTPSHQVTQMGQEVILRCVPISNHLYFYWYRQILGQKVEFLVSFYNNEISEKSEIFDDQFSVERPDGSNFTLKIRSTKLEDSAMYFCASSEGAPGLPLLGEQFFGPGTRLTVL.